Shown below are 25 T cell receptor beta chains from a single sample sequenced in a study of T cells after yellow fever vaccination. Using its own MiXCR run on the 5' RACE reads, TCRdb lists one record per CDR3 protein. The sample lists about 350,000 distinct CDR3 sequences, around a tenth occurring once. The sample consisted of PBMCs, taken on the day of the first yellow fever vaccination. These receptors were taken from a man between 18 and 35 years old who received the YFV17D yellow fever vaccine.

The genes are TRBV6-1 and TRBJ2-7, with 10 bases matching TRBD1. The CDR3 is 15 residues long. Per the germline V gene, CDR1 is MNHNS and CDR2 is SASEGT. Trimming at V came to 5 bases and at J to 2 bases, leaving 6 bases not matched to a gene. The CDR3 bases are TGTGCCAGCAGTCCCGGGACAGGGGCCACCTACGAGCAGTACGTC. Protein product: CASSPGTGATYEQYV.

This clonotype was seen a few times. The chain links TRBV7-6 to TRBJ2-5; either TRBD1 or TRBD2 may fit D (5 bases each). The CDR3 loop spans 18 amino acids. Germline V gene data show CDR1 as SGHVS and CDR2 as FNYEAQ. V was pared by 1 base and J by 1 base, with 19 bases between. The CDR3 coding sequence is TGTGCCAGCAGCTTAGGGAACGCAGGGACGGTAGGCCAAGAGACCCAGTACTTC. Encoded protein: CASSLGNAGTVGQETQYF.

This clonotype was counted ten times or more. The chain combines TRBV5-1 with TRBJ1-4, with a weak D call TRBD1 (5 bases). V lost 2 bases, J lost 7 bases, and 9 bases lay in between. Germline V gene data show CDR1 as SGHRS and CDR2 as YFSETQ. The CDR3 consists of 13 residues. In DNA form, the CDR3 reads TGCGCCAGCAGCTTCCAGGGAGCTGAAAAACTGTTTTTT. As protein: CASSFQGAEKLFF.

In this sample, this clonotype turned up many times. The V call is TRBV7-8, the J call TRBJ2-1, with TRBD2 matching over 12 bases. Germline CDR1 is SGHVS and CDR2 is FQNEAQ. The CDR3 consists of 15 residues. With 1 base clipped from V and 7 bases from J, the junction kept 2 bases outside the gene matches. For the CDR3, the DNA is TGTGCCAGCAGCTTAGGGACTAGCGGGGCGAATGAGCAGTTCTTC. This sequence encodes CASSLGTSGANEQFF.

This clonotype came up many times. The J gene is TRBJ2-3, the V gene TRBV6-5, with TRBD2 matching over 9 bases. Germline V gene data show CDR1 as MNHEY and CDR2 as SVGAGI. The CDR3 extends over 16 amino acids. The J segment lost 6 bases and the V segment lost 0 bases, leaving 7 bases of the junction unmatched. This CDR3 is CASSYSPRGGRDTQYF. The CDR3 region has the DNA TGTGCCAGCAGTTACTCGCCGCGGGGGGGCAGGGATACGCAGTATTTT.

On this clonotype: At one boundary the junction diverges from the germline segment, which might be a read error. The chain has TRBV29-1 and TRBJ2-7, with D possibly matching TRBD1 (5 bases). Germline values: CDR1 SQVTM, CDR2 ANQGSEA. The CDR3 extends over 14 amino acids. CDR3 amino acids: CSVKDSGALDEQYF. The CDR3 nucleotides read TGCAGCGTTAAAGACAGTGGGGCCCTGGACGAGCAGTACTTC.

This rearrangement joins TRBV7-3 to TRBJ2-1; 7 bases are shared with TRBD2. Germline V CDR1 and CDR2: SGHTA, FQGTGA. CDR3 length: 14 amino acids. The V and J ends lost 5 bases and 3 bases, in that order; junction bases with no gene match: 4. CDR3 in amino acids: CASSPGLDYNEQFF. CDR3 nucleotide sequence: TGTGCCAGCAGCCCAGGACTAGACTACAATGAGCAGTTCTTC. Combining the CDR3 with reference TRBV7-3 and TRBJ2-1 gives the whole variable domain GAGVSQTPSNKVTEKGKYVELRCDPISGHTALYWYRQSLGQGPEFLIYFQGTGAADDSGLPNDRFFAVRPEGSVSTLKIQRTERGDSAVYLCASSPGLDYNEQFFGPGTRLTVL.

This clonotype was seen a handful of times. This chain's CDR3 is CASSSRGVRGYTF. The CDR3, as DNA: TGCGCCAGCAGTTCCAGGGGTGTTCGTGGCTACACCTTC. This chain joins TRBV5-1 and TRBJ1-2; D perhaps matches TRBD1 (6 bases). Germline lookup yields CDR1 SGHRS and CDR2 YFSETQ. V was pared by 5 bases and J by 7 bases, with 15 bases between. The CDR3 covers 13 residues.

The CDR3 nucleotides read TGTGCCAGCAGCTTGGCGGGGGGTCGAAAAGAGACCCAGTACTTC. It yields the protein CASSLAGGRKETQYF. The chain has TRBV5-4 and TRBJ2-5; 7 bases are shared with TRBD2. V lost 0 bases to trimming and J lost 3 bases; unmatched junction nucleotides: 5. CDR1 is SGHNT, CDR2 YYREEE, per germline (reference sequence). The CDR3 spans 15 residues.

This clonotype was counted at least ten times. J is TRBJ2-5 and V is TRBV20-1; 7 nucleotides align to TRBD1. This CDR3 region has 14 residues. Germline V CDR1 and CDR2: DFQATT, SNEGSKA (reference sequence). Germline trimming cut 5 bases from V and 5 bases from J; bases unmatched to any gene: 11. The CDR3 reads CSARRGSNWETQYF. The CDR3 DNA reads TGCAGTGCTCGCAGGGGGAGCAATTGGGAGACCCAGTACTTC.

The rearrangement uses TRBV7-9 and TRBJ1-5; a weak D match, TRBD1 (6 bases). V shed 5 bases and J shed 2 bases, with 13 bases lying between them. The CDR3 extends over 15 amino acids. CDR1 and CDR2 (germline): SEHNR, FQNEAQ (reference sequence). CDR3 amino acids: CASSLQGVGNQPQHF. The CDR3 DNA is TGTGCCAGCAGCCTACAGGGTGTAGGCAATCAGCCCCAGCATTTT.

This chain links TRBV4-1 with TRBJ2-4, with D possibly matching TRBD1 (6 bases). The length of the CDR3 is 14 residues. Trimming removed 1 base from V and 8 bases from J, with 12 bases in between. From germline, CDR1 is MGHRA and CDR2 YSYEKL. CDR3 loop: CASSQVQGLDIQYF. The CDR3 DNA reads as TGCGCCAGCAGCCAAGTTCAGGGGTTGGACATTCAGTACTTC.

Many counts were recorded for this clonotype. V and J are TRBV4-1 and TRBJ1-6; 8 bases align to TRBD1. The CDR3 sequence is 16 residues long. V lost 3 bases to trimming and J lost 8 bases; unmatched junction nucleotides: 9. Germline-derived CDR1 and CDR2 are MGHRA and YSYEKL. CDR3 loop: CASSHRRDRSYSPLHF. For the CDR3, the DNA is TGCGCCAGCAGCCATCGCCGGGACAGGAGTTATTCACCCCTCCACTTT.

The chain uses TRBV6-5 and TRBJ1-6; D is possibly TRBD1 (6 bases). The CDR3 covers 13 residues. Germline lookup yields CDR1 MNHEY and CDR2 SVGAGI. V lost 4 bases to trimming and J lost 10 bases, with 11 bases between them. The CDR3 sequence: CASSSGRGSPLHF. CDR3 DNA: TGTGCCAGCAGTTCAGGGAGGGGGTCACCCCTCCACTTT.

The V call is TRBV5-6, the J call TRBJ1-6, with a weak D call TRBD1 (6 bases). Germline-derived CDR1 and CDR2 are SGHDT and YYEEEE. The CDR3 sequence is 13 residues long. V lost 4 bases and J 8 bases, leaving 10 bases between the germline ends. CDR3 in amino acids: CASSLNRDSPLHF. In nucleotides, the CDR3 is TGTGCCAGCAGCCTTAACAGGGATTCACCCCTCCACTTT.

V gene TRBV5-1 combines with J gene TRBJ2-3, with D hard to call. The CDR3 contains 16 residues. Trimming left V 4 bases short and J 0 bases short, with 15 bases between. Germline values: CDR1 SGHRS, CDR2 YFSETQ. In DNA form, the CDR3 reads TGCGCCAGCAGCCATAACGGTCCGGGCAGCACAGATACGCAGTATTTT. Translation: CASSHNGPGSTDTQYF.

This clonotype was recorded many times. V gene TRBV5-1 combines with J gene TRBJ2-3; D is perhaps TRBD2 (7 bases). V lost 1 base, J lost 6 bases, and 18 bases lay in between. Germline V gives CDR1 SGHRS, CDR2 YFSETQ. The length of the CDR3 is 16 residues. The CDR3 coding sequence is TGCGCCAGCAGCTTGCCCCCGACAGGAGCGGGGGATACGCAGTATTTT. Translated: CASSLPPTGAGDTQYF.

The chain links TRBV16 to TRBJ2-3; 10 nucleotides align to TRBD2. V trimming: 4 bases; J trimming: 1 base; junction bases outside the gene matches: 14. Per germline, CDR1 KGHSY and CDR2 FQNENV. This CDR3 is 19 amino acids long. Written as DNA, the CDR3 is TGTGCCAGCAGCCCGCCCCCGGCTAGCGGGGGACCTGGCACAGATACGCAGTATTTT. Protein sequence: CASSPPPASGGPGTDTQYF.

The chain is built from TRBV2 and TRBJ1-1; no clear D gene. V lost 6 bases to trimming and J lost 6 bases, with 14 bases between them. The CDR3 runs 13 residues. Germline loops: CDR1 SNHLY, CDR2 FYNNEI. The CDR3 DNA reads as TGTGCCAGCAGGACGTCTCGACTCTCTGAAGCTTTCTTT. Translating it yields CASRTSRLSEAFF.

This clonotype was seen a handful of times. The chain recombines TRBV7-2 with TRBJ1-5, with 9 nucleotides matching TRBD1. Germline-derived CDR1 and CDR2 are SGHTA and FQGNSA. V was clipped by 5 bases and J by 3 bases; unmatched bases: 5. The CDR3 is made up of 15 amino acids. CDR3 sequence: CASSPWTGDNQPQHF. The CDR3 DNA is TGTGCCAGCAGCCCCTGGACAGGGGACAATCAGCCCCAGCATTTT.

This clonotype was detected only a few times. The chain joins TRBV28 to TRBJ2-3, with 8 bases aligning to TRBD1. The germline V gene encodes CDR1 MDHEN and CDR2 SYDVKM. The J segment lost 6 bases and the V segment lost 6 bases, leaving 11 bases of the junction unmatched. The length of the CDR3 is 15 residues. The CDR3 region is CASRLTGASGDTQYF. The DNA of the CDR3 is TGTGCCAGCAGACTGACAGGGGCGAGCGGGGATACGCAGTATTTT.

This clonotype appeared a few times. The rearrangement joins TRBV7-2 to TRBJ2-1, with TRBD2 as a possible D gene (6 bases). CDR3 size: 16 residues. V was trimmed by 5 bases and J by 9 bases, leaving 23 bases between them. Looked up from germline, CDR1 is SGHTA and CDR2 is FQGNSA. The CDR3 is CASSPGSFRAGPEQFF. The CDR3, as DNA: TGTGCCAGCAGCCCGGGCTCCTTCAGGGCGGGGCCTGAGCAGTTCTTC.

This clonotype occurred a few times. The chain employs TRBV5-1 and TRBJ2-3; D is unresolved. This CDR3 has 15 residues. V dropped 0 bases and J dropped 3 bases, with 11 bases sitting between them. The germline V gene encodes CDR1 SGHRS and CDR2 YFSETQ. The CDR3 DNA reads TGCGCCAGCAGCTTGGAAGGGAAGAGTACAGATACGCAGTATTTT. Translating gives CASSLEGKSTDTQYF.

The table lists this clonotype with a count of one. Being one base from a much bigger clone, this may be a read error. The genes are TRBV6-1 and TRBJ2-1, with D unresolved. CDR3 length: 12 amino acids. Germline CDR1 reads MNHNS; CDR2 reads SASEGT. The CDR3 DNA follows: TGTGTCAGCAGCCAGAGACTGGGTGAGCAGTTCTTC. Amino acids: CVSSQRLGEQFF.

V is TRBV5-6 and J is TRBJ2-5; perhaps TRBD1 as D (6 bases). Germline lookup yields CDR1 SGHDT and CDR2 YYEEEE. The CDR3 extends over 15 amino acids. Trimming removed 4 bases at V and 3 bases at J, with 16 bases between. CDR3 region: CASSPLDSSEETQYF. CDR3 in DNA: TGTGCCAGCAGCCCCCTGGACAGTTCGGAAGAGACCCAGTACTTC. Together with reference TRBV5-6 and TRBJ2-5, the CDR3 gives the full variable domain: DAGVTQSPTHLIKTRGQQVTLRCSPKSGHDTVSWYQQALGQGPQFIFQYYEEEERQRGNFPDRFSGHQFPNYSSELNVNALLLGDSALYLCASSPLDSSEETQYFGPGTRLLVL.